This T cell receptor beta chain stems from a study of blood T cell repertoires in COVID-19. Study information: PBMCs, B-cell-depleted T cells, or T cells were the source of the cDNA or gDNA that made up the material.

There are a few counts of this clone. V was trimmed by 4 bases and J by 13 bases, leaving 8 bases between them. This CDR3 has 10 residues. Looked up from germline, CDR1 is SNHLY and CDR2 is FYNNEI. How the authors handled the data: Reference gene primer amplification gave nucleated cell count estimates. Profiled with immunoSEQ multiplex PCR; TCRdb holds only in-frame clones, not every one. V, J and clone size are taken as reported in that table, and D and trimming were inferred from the DNA itself. Among roughly 190,000 clones listed, about 86% were seen once. Sample: peripheral blood. The rearrangement links TRBV2 to TRBJ2-1; D is unresolved. This receptor was taken from a woman between 55 and 75 years old with COVID-19, enrolled during active disease. The CDR3 DNA sequence: TGTGCCAGCAGTGGGCTTACCCAGTTCTTC. As protein: CASSGLTQFF. The whole variable domain, remainder taken from reference TRBV2 and TRBJ2-1, is EPEVTQTPSHQVTQMGQEVILRCVPISNHLYFYWYRQILGQKVEFLVSFYNNEISEKSEIFDDQFSVERPDGSNFTLKIRSTKLEDSAMYFCASSGLTQFFGPGTRLTVL.